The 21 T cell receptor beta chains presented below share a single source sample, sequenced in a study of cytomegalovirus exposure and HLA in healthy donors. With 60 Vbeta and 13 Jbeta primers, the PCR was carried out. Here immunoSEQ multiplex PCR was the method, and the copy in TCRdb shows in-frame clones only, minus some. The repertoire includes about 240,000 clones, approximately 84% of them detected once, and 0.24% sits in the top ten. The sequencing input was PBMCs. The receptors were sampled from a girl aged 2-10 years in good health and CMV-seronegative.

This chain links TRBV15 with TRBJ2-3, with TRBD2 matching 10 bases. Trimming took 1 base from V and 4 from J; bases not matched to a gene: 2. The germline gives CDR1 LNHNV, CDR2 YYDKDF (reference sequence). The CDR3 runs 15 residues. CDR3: CATSRVAGGPDTQYF. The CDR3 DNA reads TGTGCCACCAGCAGAGTAGCGGGGGGCCCAGATACGCAGTATTTT.

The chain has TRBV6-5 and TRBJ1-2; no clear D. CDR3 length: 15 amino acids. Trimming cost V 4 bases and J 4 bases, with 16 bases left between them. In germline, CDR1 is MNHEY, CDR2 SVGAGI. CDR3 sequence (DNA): TGTGCCAGCAGTTCCCCCCGAGGAGCGACCTATGGCTACACCTTC. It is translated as CASSSPRGATYGYTF.

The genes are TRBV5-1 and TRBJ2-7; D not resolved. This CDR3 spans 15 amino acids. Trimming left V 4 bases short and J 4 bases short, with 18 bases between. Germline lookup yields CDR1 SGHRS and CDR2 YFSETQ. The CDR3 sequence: CASSRWVGESYEQYF. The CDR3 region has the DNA TGCGCCAGCAGCCGATGGGTGGGCGAGTCGTACGAGCAGTACTTC.

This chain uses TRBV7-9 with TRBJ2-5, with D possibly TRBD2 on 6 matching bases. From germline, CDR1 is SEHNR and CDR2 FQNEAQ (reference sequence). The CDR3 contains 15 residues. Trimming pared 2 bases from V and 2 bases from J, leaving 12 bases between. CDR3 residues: CASSLPRGTQETQYF. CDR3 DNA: TGTGCCAGCAGCTTACCCCGGGGGACTCAAGAGACCCAGTACTTC.

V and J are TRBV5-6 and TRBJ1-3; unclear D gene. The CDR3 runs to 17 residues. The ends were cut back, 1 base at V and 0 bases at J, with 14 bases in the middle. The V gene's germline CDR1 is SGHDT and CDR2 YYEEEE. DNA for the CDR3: TGTGCCAGCAGCTTGTTCAGGACTACATTCTCTGGAAACACCATATATTTT. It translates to CASSLFRTTFSGNTIYF.

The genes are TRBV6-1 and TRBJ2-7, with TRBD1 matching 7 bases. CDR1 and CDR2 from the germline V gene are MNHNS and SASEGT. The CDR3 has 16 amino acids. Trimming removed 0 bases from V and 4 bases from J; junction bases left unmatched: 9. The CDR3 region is CASSEAIRDRYYEQYF. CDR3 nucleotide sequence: TGTGCCAGCAGTGAAGCTATCCGGGACAGATATTACGAGCAGTACTTC.

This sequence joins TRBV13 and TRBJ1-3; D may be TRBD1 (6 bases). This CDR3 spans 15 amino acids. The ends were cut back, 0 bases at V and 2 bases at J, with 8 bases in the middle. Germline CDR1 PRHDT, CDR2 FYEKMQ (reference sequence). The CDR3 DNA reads TGTGCCAGCAGCTTAGGCAGGGGAACTGGAAACACCATATATTTT. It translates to CASSLGRGTGNTIYF.

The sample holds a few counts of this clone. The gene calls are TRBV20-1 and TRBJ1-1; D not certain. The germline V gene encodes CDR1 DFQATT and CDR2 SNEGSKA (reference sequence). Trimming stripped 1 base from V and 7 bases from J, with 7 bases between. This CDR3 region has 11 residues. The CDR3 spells CSARGGSEAFF. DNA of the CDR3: TGCAGTGCTAGAGGCGGGAGTGAAGCTTTCTTT.

The DNA for the CDR3 is TGCGCCAGCAGCCAAGAGTGGGGACAGGGCCGGTGCTACACCTTC. As protein: CASSQEWGQGRCYTF. This chain joins TRBV4-1 and TRBJ1-2, with TRBD1 matching 9 bases. Germline loops: CDR1 MGHRA, CDR2 YSYEKL. After removal of 0 bases from V and 9 bases from J, the junction contained 8 bases not matched to a gene. There are 15 residues in the CDR3.

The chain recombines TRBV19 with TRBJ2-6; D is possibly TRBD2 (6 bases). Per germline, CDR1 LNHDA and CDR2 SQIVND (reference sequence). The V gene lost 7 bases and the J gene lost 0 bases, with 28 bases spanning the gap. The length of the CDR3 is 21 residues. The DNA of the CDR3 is TGTGCCAGTAAACCCCAAGGAGGGTTTCGGTCCGACGGCTCTGGGGCCAACGTCCTGACTTTC. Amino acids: CASKPQGGFRSDGSGANVLTF. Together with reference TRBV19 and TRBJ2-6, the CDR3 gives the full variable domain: DGGITQSPKYLFRKEGQNVTLSCEQNLNHDAMYWYRQDPGQGLRLIYYSQIVNDFQKGDIAEGYSVSREKKESFPLTVTSAQKNPTAFYLCASKPQGGFRSDGSGANVLTFGAGSRLTVL.

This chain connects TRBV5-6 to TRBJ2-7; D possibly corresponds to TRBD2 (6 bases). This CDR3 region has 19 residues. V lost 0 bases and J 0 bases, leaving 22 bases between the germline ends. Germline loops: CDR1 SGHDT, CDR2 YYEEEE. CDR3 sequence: CASSLDRGKFYMGSYEQYF. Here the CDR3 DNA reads TGTGCCAGCAGCTTGGATCGGGGGAAATTCTATATGGGCTCCTACGAGCAGTACTTC.

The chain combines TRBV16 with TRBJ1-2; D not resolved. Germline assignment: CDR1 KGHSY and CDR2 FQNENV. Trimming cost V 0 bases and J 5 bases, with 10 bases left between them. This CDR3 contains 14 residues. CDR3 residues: CASSQSIAGYGYTF. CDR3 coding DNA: TGTGCCAGCAGCCAATCGATAGCGGGATATGGCTACACCTTC.

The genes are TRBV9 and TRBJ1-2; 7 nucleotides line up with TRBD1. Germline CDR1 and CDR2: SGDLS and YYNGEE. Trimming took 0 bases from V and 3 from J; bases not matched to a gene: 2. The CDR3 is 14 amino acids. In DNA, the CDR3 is TGTGCCAGCAGCGTAGGACAGGGACACTATGGCTACACCTTC. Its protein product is CASSVGQGHYGYTF.

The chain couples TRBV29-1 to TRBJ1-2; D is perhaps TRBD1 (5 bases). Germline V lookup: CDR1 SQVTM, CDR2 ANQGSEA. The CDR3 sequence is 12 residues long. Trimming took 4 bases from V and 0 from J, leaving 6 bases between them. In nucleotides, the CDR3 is TGCAGCGTTGGGGGGGCTAACTATGGCTACACCTTC. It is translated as CSVGGANYGYTF.

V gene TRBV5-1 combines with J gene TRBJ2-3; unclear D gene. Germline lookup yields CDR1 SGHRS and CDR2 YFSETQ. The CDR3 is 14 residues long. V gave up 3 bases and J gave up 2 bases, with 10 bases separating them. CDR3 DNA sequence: TGCGCCAGCAGCTCTCAGACTCCCACAGATACGCAGTATTTT. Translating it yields CASSSQTPTDTQYF.

CDR3 in DNA: TGTGCCAGCAGACCCACAGGCCCCTATGGCTACACCTTC. It is translated as CASRPTGPYGYTF. This chain links TRBV6-5 with TRBJ1-2; weak D call: TRBD1 (5 bases). Deletions cut 6 bases from V and 4 bases from J, with 12 bases between. From germline, CDR1 is MNHEY and CDR2 SVGAGI. This CDR3 has 13 residues.

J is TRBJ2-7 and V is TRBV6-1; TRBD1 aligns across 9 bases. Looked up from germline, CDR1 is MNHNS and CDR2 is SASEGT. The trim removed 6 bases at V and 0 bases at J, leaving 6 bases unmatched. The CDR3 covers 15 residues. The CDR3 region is CASREGQGDSYEQYF. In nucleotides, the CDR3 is TGTGCCAGCAGAGAGGGACAGGGAGACTCCTACGAGCAGTACTTC.

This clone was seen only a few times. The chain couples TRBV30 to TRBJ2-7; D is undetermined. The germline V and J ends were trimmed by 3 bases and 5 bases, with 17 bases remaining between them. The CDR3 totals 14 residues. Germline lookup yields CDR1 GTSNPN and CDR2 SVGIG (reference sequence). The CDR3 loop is CAWSPSGFGDEQYF. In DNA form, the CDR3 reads TGTGCCTGGAGCCCCTCCGGGTTCGGCGACGAGCAGTACTTC.

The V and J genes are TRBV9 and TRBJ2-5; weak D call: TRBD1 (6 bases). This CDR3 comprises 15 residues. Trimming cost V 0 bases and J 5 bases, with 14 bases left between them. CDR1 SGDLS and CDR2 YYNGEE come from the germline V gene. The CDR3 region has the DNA TGTGCCAGCAGCGTAGGTATCAGGGGTGGGGAGACCCAGTACTTC. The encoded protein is CASSVGIRGGETQYF. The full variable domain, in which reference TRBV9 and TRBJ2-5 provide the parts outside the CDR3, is DSGVTQTPKHLITATGQRVTLRCSPRSGDLSVYWYQQSLDQGLQFLIQYYNGEERAKGNILERFSAQQFPDLHSELNLSSLELGDSALYFCASSVGIRGGETQYFGPGTRLLVL.

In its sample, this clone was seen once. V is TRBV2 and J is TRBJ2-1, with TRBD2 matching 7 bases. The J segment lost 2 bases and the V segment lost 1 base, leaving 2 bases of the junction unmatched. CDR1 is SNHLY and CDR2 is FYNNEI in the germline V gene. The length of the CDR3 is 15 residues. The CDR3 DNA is TGTGCCAGCAGTGAAGAAGCGGGGACCTACAATGAGCAGTTCTTC. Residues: CASSEEAGTYNEQFF.

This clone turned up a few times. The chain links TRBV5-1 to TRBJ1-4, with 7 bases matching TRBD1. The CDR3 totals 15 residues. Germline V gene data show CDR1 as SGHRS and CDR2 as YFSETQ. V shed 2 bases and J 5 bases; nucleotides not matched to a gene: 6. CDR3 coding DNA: TGCGCCAGCAGCTTCCGGACAGGAGCGAATGAAAAACTGTTTTTT. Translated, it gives CASSFRTGANEKLFF.